The 13 T cell receptor beta chains below come from one sample, sequenced in a study of blood T cell repertoires in COVID-19. Generated by immunoSEQ multiplex PCR, the TCRdb table keeps only in-frame clones and is missing some. The data contain approximately 10,000 clones, almost 85% of them seen just once; the ten biggest clones take up about 33%. The source material was peripheral blood. The receptors stem from a man between 50 and 59 years old with active COVID-19.

V usage is TRBV11-2 and J usage is TRBJ2-1; 8 bases fit TRBD1. The CDR3 has 16 amino acids. In germline, CDR1 is SGHAT, CDR2 FQNNGV. With 4 bases clipped from V and 0 bases from J, the junction kept 5 bases outside the gene matches. The CDR3 here is CASSYRTGSSYNEQFF. The CDR3 DNA reads as TGTGCCAGCAGCTATAGGACAGGGAGCTCCTACAATGAGCAGTTCTTC.

The chain uses TRBV2 and TRBJ2-7; D is unresolved. V dropped 10 bases and J dropped 3 bases, with 13 bases sitting between them. This CDR3 region has 12 residues. Germline V gene data show CDR1 as SNHLY and CDR2 as FYNNEI. CDR3 sequence reads: CATTENNYEQYF. In DNA, the CDR3 is TGTGCCACCACCGAGAATAACTACGAGCAGTACTTC.

The chain has TRBV27 and TRBJ2-7; 7 nucleotides agree with TRBD2. V was clipped by 4 bases and J by 6 bases; unmatched bases: 6. Germline loops: CDR1 MNHEY, CDR2 SMNVEV (reference sequence). The CDR3 runs to 13 residues. CDR3 DNA sequence: TGTGCCAGCAGTTGGACTAGTGAAGGCGAGCAGTACTTC. Translation gives CASSWTSEGEQYF.

The CDR3 region has the DNA TGTGCCAGCAGCCATGCACTAGCGGGAGGGCCGGCCGGGGAGCTGTTTTTT. Protein product: CASSHALAGGPAGELFF. The chain recombines TRBV11-2 with TRBJ2-2; TRBD2 aligns across 13 bases. The ends lost 5 bases at V and 6 bases at J; junction bases unmatched: 9. Germline values: CDR1 SGHAT, CDR2 FQNNGV. The CDR3 is 17 amino acids.

V usage is TRBV7-3 and J usage is TRBJ1-6, with 7 nucleotides matching TRBD1. The CDR3 consists of 13 residues. Trimming at V came to 3 bases and at J to 10 bases, leaving 3 bases not matched to a gene. Germline V gene data show CDR1 as SGHTA and CDR2 as FQGTGA. This CDR3 is CASSFSGGSPLHF. CDR3 DNA: TGTGCCAGCAGCTTTTCAGGGGGGTCACCCCTCCACTTT.

The chain is built from TRBV7-8 and TRBJ2-7, with 7 bases aligning to TRBD1. This CDR3 spans 14 amino acids. The V gene end was trimmed by 5 bases and the J gene end by 4 bases; junction bases not matched to a gene: 8. Germline-derived CDR1 and CDR2 are SGHVS and FQNEAQ. CDR3 nucleotides: TGTGCCAGCAGCGCGACAGGGTTCATGTACGAGCAGTACTTC. Its protein product is CASSATGFMYEQYF.

In this sample, this clone turned up a few times. The chain employs TRBV7-6 and TRBJ2-2; D is ambiguous. CDR1 and CDR2 (germline): SGHVS, FNYEAQ. The CDR3 is made up of 17 amino acids. V shed 5 bases and J shed 3 bases, with 19 bases lying between them. The CDR3 DNA is TGTGCCAGCAGCCCCGTTCCGGTGCTTTCGGACACCGGGGAGCTGTTTTTT. It specifies CASSPVPVLSDTGELFF.

The chain couples TRBV4-1 to TRBJ2-7; D unclear. This CDR3 region has 13 residues. Germline V gives CDR1 MGHRA, CDR2 YSYEKL. The V gene lost 1 base and the J gene lost 4 bases, with 8 bases spanning the gap. This CDR3 reads CASSQVRGYEQYF. The CDR3 nucleotides read TGCGCCAGCAGCCAAGTAAGAGGTTACGAGCAGTACTTC.

A single count supports this clone. The chain recombines TRBV12-3 or TRBV12-4 with TRBJ2-7; D perhaps matches TRBD2 (5 bases). Trimming took off 3 bases at V and 5 bases at J, with 8 bases between the two ends. The CDR3 contains 12 residues. The CDR3 region has the DNA TGTGCCAGCAGTTTCGGACTCAACGAGCAGTACTTC. It specifies CASSFGLNEQYF.

The rearrangement joins TRBV27 to TRBJ2-7; 13 bases agree with TRBD2. Trimming at V came to 2 bases and at J to 9 bases, leaving 7 bases not matched to a gene. Germline CDR1 and CDR2: MNHEY and SMNVEV (reference sequence). The CDR3 length is 15 residues. The CDR3 reads CASSLGTSGISGQYF. The CDR3 DNA is TGTGCCAGCAGTTTAGGGACTAGCGGGATTTCGGGGCAGTACTTC.

V gene TRBV7-9 combines with J gene TRBJ2-7, with 7 nucleotides matching TRBD1. J gave up 1 base and V 5 bases, and 5 bases lay outside the gene matches. This CDR3 comprises 14 residues. Per the germline V gene, CDR1 is SEHNR and CDR2 is FQNEAQ (reference sequence). The DNA for the CDR3 is TGTGCCAGCAGCGAAGACAGGGTATCCTACGAGCAGTACTTC. It translates to CASSEDRVSYEQYF.

This clone was seen a handful of times. The chain joins TRBV27 to TRBJ2-7; unclear D gene. V lost 1 base and J lost 0, with 4 bases in between. Germline values: CDR1 MNHEY, CDR2 SMNVEV (reference sequence). The CDR3 runs 13 residues. DNA for the CDR3: TGTGCCAGCAGTTTATACTCCTCCTACGAGCAGTACTTC. This encodes CASSLYSSYEQYF.

The chain is built from TRBV9 and TRBJ2-3; TRBD1 agrees at 10 bases. CDR3 length: 15 amino acids. The J segment lost 3 bases and the V segment lost 4 bases, leaving 5 bases of the junction unmatched. Looked up from germline, CDR1 is SGDLS and CDR2 is YYNGEE. In DNA, the CDR3 is TGTGCCAGCAGCTCCGGGACAGGGGCAACAGATACGCAGTATTTT. This codes for CASSSGTGATDTQYF.